The source of this T cell receptor (beta chain) is a study of OX40 agonist ivuxolimab in advanced cancers. On the study more broadly: A male proportion of more than 75% was recorded, with mean age about 60 years and range roughly 23 to 79. A partial response was reached by three patients: one with hepatocellular carcinoma and two with cutaneous melanoma. Earlier anti-PD-1, anti-PD-L1 or anti-CTLA-4 therapy was permitted; about 39% had received some.

Trimming pared 2 bases from V and 0 bases from J, leaving 5 bases between. CDR3 length equals 15 residues. CDR1 is LNHDA and CDR2 is SQIVND in the germline V gene (reference sequence). The repertoire was sequenced with immunoSEQ multiplex PCR; TCRdb's copy has only in-frame clones and lacks some. The data show around 45,000 clones, over 70% seen once. The chain uses TRBV19 and TRBJ2-6; D unresolved. Specimen: CD4+ or CD8+ T cells sorted from blood, collected in a trial of the OX40 agonist ivuxolimab. The receptor was derived from an adult with an advanced solid tumor such as melanoma, head and neck, liver or kidney cancer. The CDR3 region has the DNA TGTGCCAGTAGTATACCAAACTCTGGGGCCAACGTCCTGACTTTC. Protein sequence: CASSIPNSGANVLTF. The full variable domain, completed using reference TRBV19 and TRBJ2-6, is DGGITQSPKYLFRKEGQNVTLSCEQNLNHDAMYWYRQDPGQGLRLIYYSQIVNDFQKGDIAEGYSVSREKKESFPLTVTSAQKNPTAFYLCASSIPNSGANVLTFGAGSRLTVL.